The 4 T cell receptor beta chains below were found in one sample sequenced in a study of blood T cell repertoires in COVID-19. Assay used: immunoSEQ multiplex PCR; TCRdb lists only in-frame clones, some missing. This sample has some 300,000 clones, with around 90% found just once. The material sequenced was peripheral blood. These receptors were obtained from a woman aged 45-65 years with COVID-19, enrolled during active disease.

The chain joins TRBV4-2 to TRBJ2-7, with TRBD2 as a possible D gene (5 bases). Per germline, CDR1 LGHNA and CDR2 YNFKEQ. The CDR3 has 15 amino acids. Trimming removed 1 base from V and 0 bases from J, with 10 bases in between. CDR3 amino acids: CASSQGTVSSYEQYF. CDR3 DNA sequence: TGTGCCAGCAGCCAAGGGACTGTTAGCTCCTACGAGCAGTACTTC.

The rearrangement links TRBV24-1 to TRBJ2-7, with 7 positions matching TRBD1. Germline V CDR1 and CDR2: KGHDR, SFDVKD. The CDR3 is 13 residues long. V was pared by 7 bases and J by 5 bases, with 7 bases of the junction left unmatched. The CDR3 nucleotides read TGTGCCACCAGGGGGACAGAAGGACACGAGCAGTACTTC. Translated, it gives CATRGTEGHEQYF.

Only one count was recorded for this clone. The chain couples TRBV12-3 or TRBV12-4 to TRBJ1-1, with a tentative D call TRBD1 (5 bases). The V end was cut by 4 bases, the J end by 1 base, with 7 bases between. The length of the CDR3 is 13 residues. CDR3 amino acids: CASSSTGNTEAFF. The DNA of the CDR3 is TGTGCCAGCAGTTCCACAGGGAACACTGAAGCTTTCTTT.

This clone turned up a few times. V and J are TRBV7-2 and TRBJ1-1, with unresolved D. V lost 4 bases, J lost 4 bases, and 7 bases lay in between. The length of the CDR3 is 12 residues. CDR1 is SGHTA and CDR2 is FQGNSA in the germline V gene. Here the CDR3 DNA reads TGTGCCAGCAGCTCCAGATTCACTGAAGCTTTCTTT. Translation: CASSSRFTEAFF.